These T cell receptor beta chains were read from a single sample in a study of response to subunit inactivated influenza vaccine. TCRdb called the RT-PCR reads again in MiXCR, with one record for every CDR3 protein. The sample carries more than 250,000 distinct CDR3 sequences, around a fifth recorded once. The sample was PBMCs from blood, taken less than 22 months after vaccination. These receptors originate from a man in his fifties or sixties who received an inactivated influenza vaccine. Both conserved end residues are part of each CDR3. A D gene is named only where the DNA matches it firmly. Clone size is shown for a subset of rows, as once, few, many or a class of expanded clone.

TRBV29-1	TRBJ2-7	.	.	CSVLNGPSYEQYF	TGCAGCGTCCTGAACGGGCCCTCCTACGAGCAGTACTTC
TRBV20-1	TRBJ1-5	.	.	CSALQAGKGSNQPQHF	TGCAGTGCTCTTCAGGCCGGTAAGGGTTCAAATCAGCCCCAGCATTTT
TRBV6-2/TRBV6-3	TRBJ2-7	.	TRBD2	CASSATGTSGFYEQYF	TGTGCCAGCAGTGCCACCGGGACTAGCGGGTTTTACGAGCAGTACTTC
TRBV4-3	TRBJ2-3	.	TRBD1	CASSQAGTGPDTQYF	TGCGCCAGCAGCCAAGCCGGGACAGGGCCAGATACGCAGTATTTT
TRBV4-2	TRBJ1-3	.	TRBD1	CASSLTGMNTIYF	TGTGCCAGCAGCTTGACAGGGATGAACACCATATATTTT
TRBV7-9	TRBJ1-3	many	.	CASSLTTVSGNTIYF	TGTGCCAGCAGCTTAACGACAGTCTCTGGAAACACCATATATTTT
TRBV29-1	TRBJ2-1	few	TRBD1	CSVEEGQGYYNEQFF	TGCAGCGTTGAAGAAGGACAGGGTTACTACAATGAGCAGTTCTTC
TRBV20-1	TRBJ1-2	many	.	CSARATTGPFYGYTF	TGCAGTGCTAGAGCGACCACGGGCCCCTTCTATGGCTACACCTTC
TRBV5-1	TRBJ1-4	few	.	CASSWSQATNEKLFF	TGCGCCAGCAGCTGGTCACAAGCAACTAATGAAAAACTGTTTTTT
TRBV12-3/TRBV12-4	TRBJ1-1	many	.	CASRYGWGPSAEAFF	TGTGCCAGCAGATACGGTTGGGGCCCCAGCGCTGAAGCTTTCTTT